This T cell receptor beta chain was captured by sequencing in a study of OX40 agonist ivuxolimab in advanced cancers. Sequencing used immunoSEQ multiplex PCR; TCRdb keeps in-frame clones, though not all of them. The sample yields roughly 82,000 clones, around 78% seen once. Trimming shortened V by 0 bases and J by 1 base, and 7 bases separated the two germline ends. From germline, CDR1 is SGHRS and CDR2 YFSETQ. There are 14 residues in the CDR3. Comment on this clone: The antigen remains undetermined.

Points from the study as a whole: Both blood CD4+ and CD8+ T cells showed clonal growth by week 6 at 0.1 to 3.0 mg/kg.

This chain connects TRBV5-1 to TRBJ1-1; D gene unclear. Sequencing used CD4+ or CD8+ T cells sorted from blood, obtained in a trial of the OX40 agonist ivuxolimab. The sequence was collected from an adult with an advanced solid tumor such as melanoma, head and neck, liver or kidney cancer. CDR3 nucleotide sequence: TGCGCCAGCAGCTTGGGGAGTTGGAACACTGAAGCTTTCTTT. It yields the protein CASSLGSWNTEAFF.